This T cell receptor beta chain was identified during a study of T cells in women clearing cervical HPV infection. Study-level background: Donors had HPV16-related CIN3 or worse; 2 had invasive cancer.

A remark on this clone: The CDR3 is cut off 3 residues early in the read; its end comes from the germline J gene.

The table came from immunoSEQ multiplex PCR; TCRdb's copy has only in-frame clones and leaves some out. The sample table includes around 33,000 clones. V was pared by 0 bases and J by 7 bases, with 3 bases of the junction left unmatched. This CDR3 region has 14 residues. Germline V lookup: CDR1 MGHRA, CDR2 YSYEKL. The clonotype was recovered from a woman between 18 and 75 years old with a cervical HPV16 infection that either progressed to CIN3+ or cleared (not recorded which). The chain carries TRBV4-1 and TRBJ1-5, with TRBD1 identical over 7 bases. Sequencing input: blood buffy coat. The CDR3 region is CASSQETGYQPQHF. The part of the CDR3 DNA that was read is TGCGCCAGCAGCCAAGAGACAGGGTACCAGCCC.